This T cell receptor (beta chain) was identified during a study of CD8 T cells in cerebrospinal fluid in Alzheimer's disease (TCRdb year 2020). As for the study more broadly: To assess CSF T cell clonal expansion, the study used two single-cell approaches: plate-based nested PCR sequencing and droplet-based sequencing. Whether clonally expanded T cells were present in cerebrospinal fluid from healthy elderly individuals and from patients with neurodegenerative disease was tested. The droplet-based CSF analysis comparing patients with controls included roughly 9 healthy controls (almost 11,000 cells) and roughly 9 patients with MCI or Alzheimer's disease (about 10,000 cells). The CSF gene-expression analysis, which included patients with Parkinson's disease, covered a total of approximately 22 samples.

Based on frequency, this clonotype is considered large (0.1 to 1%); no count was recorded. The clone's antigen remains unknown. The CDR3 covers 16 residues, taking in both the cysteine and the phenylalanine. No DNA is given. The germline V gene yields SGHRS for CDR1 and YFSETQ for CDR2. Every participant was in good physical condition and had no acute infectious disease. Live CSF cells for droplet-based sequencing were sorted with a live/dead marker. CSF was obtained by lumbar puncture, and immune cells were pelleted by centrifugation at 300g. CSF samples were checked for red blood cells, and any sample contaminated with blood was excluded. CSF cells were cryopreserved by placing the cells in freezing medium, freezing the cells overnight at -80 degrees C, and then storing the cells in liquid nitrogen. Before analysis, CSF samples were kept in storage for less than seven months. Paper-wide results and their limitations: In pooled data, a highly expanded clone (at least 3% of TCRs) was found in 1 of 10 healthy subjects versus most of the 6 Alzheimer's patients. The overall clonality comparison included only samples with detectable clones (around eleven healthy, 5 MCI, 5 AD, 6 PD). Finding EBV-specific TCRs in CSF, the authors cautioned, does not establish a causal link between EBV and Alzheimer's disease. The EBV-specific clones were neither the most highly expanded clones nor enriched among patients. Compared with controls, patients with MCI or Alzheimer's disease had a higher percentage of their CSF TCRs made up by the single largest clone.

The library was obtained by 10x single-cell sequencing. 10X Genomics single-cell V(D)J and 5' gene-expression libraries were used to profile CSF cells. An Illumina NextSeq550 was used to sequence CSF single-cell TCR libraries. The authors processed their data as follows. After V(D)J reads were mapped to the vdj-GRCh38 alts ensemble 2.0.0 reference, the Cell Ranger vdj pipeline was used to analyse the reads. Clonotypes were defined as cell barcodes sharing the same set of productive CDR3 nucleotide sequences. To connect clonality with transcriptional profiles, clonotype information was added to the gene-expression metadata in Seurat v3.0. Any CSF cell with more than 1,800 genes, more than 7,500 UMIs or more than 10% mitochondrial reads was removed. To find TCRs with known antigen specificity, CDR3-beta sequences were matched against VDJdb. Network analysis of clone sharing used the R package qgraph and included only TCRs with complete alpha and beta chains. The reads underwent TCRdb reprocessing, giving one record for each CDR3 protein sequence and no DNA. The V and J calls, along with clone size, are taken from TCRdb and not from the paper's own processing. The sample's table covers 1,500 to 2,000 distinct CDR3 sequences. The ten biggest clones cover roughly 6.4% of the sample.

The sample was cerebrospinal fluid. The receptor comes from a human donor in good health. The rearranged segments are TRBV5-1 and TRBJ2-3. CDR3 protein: CASSLSFQSGTDTQYF.